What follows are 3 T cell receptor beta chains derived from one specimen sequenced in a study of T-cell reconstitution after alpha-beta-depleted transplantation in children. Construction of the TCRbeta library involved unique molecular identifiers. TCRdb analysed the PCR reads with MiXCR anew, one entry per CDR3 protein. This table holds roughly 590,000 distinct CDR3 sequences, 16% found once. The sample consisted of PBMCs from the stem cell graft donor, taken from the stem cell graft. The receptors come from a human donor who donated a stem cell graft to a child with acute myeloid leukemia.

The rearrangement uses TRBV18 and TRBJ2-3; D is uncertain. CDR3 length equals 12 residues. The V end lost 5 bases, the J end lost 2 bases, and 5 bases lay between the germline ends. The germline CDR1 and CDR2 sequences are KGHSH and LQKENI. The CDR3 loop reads CASSGFTDTQYF. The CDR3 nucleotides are TGTGCCAGCTCAGGGTTCACAGATACGCAGTATTTT. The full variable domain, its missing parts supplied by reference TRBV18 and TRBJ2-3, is NAGVMQNPRHLVRRRGQEARLRCSPMKGHSHVYWYRQLPEEGLKFMVYLQKENIIDESGMPKERFSAEFPKEGPSILRIQQVVRGDSAAYFCASSGFTDTQYFGPGTRLTVL.

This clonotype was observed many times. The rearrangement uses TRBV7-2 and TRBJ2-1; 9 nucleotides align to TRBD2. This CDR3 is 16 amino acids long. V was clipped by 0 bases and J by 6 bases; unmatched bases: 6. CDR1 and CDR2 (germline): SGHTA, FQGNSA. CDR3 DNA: TGTGCCAGCAGCTTAGCGCCAGCGGGGGGAACCAATGAGCAGTTCTTC. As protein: CASSLAPAGGTNEQFF.

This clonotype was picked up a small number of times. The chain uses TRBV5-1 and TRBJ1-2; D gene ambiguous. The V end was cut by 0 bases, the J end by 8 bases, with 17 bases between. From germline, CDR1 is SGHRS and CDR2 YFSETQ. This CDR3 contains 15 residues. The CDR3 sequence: CASSLDGLPRRGYTF. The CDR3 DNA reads TGCGCCAGCAGCTTGGACGGCCTTCCCCGAAGGGGCTACACCTTC.